At least ten counts were recorded for the clone carrying this T cell receptor (beta chain). The data stem from a study of T cell repertoires in cytomegalovirus infection. Study overall: From public TCR beta signatures came an indication of both CMV infection and matching HLA type.

Germline V CDR1 and CDR2: SEHNR, FQNEAQ (reference sequence). The CDR3 has 15 residues. Trimming shortened V by 1 base and J by 0 bases, and 6 bases separated the two germline ends. MiXCR, applied by TCRdb to the reads, yields one record per CDR3 protein. Of around 450,000 distinct CDR3 sequences listed, about 11% are singletons. The specimen was PBMCs. The sequence came from a human donor in good health (CMV status not recorded). Some clones in this sample may be carry-over from other donors' samples. J is TRBJ2-2 and V is TRBV7-9; D remains unclear. The CDR3 bases are TGTGCCAGCAGCTTAGTGGGCGCGAACACCGGGGAGCTGTTTTTT. It translates to CASSLVGANTGELFF.